The TCR beta chain described here comes from a study of T cell responses to AZD1222 COVID-19 vaccine. The CDR3 is 16 residues long. Points on this clone: Its antigen is not known.

Study-wide results and caveats: Most donors were white British, females outnumbered males, and clonal diversity was possibly underestimated. In the spike-specific TCR repertoire, nearly half reportedly target unmutated variant regions. Spike was spanned by vaccine-associated CD4 TCRs, which were dominant at 160-218 and 743-854.

Using immunoSEQ multiplex PCR, the repertoire was profiled, and TCRdb retains in-frame clones only, with some absent. The sample shows about 150,000 clones, around nine tenths of them seen only once. This clonotype originated in an adult in good health. The sequencing here drew on peripheral blood, taken on day 0 of AZD1222 vaccination. The chain recombines TRBV21-1 with TRBJ1-1. TRBV21-1 is classified as a pseudogene. CDR3 in DNA: TGTGCCAGCAGCCCCGGACGGGAGATCGGGGACACTGAAGCTTTCTTT. Its translation: CASSPGREIGDTEAFF.